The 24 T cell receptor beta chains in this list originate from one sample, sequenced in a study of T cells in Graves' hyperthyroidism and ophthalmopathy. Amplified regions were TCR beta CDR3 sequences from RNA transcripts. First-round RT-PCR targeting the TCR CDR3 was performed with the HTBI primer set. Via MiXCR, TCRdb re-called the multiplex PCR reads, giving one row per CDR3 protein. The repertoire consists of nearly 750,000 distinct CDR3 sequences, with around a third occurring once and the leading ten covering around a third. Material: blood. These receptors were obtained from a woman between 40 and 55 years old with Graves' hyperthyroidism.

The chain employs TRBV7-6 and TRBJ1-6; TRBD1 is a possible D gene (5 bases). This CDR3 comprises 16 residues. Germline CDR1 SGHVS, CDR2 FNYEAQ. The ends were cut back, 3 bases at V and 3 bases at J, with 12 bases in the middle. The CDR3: CASSFFDRIYNSPLHF. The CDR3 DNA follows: TGTGCCAGCAGCTTTTTCGACAGAATCTATAATTCACCCCTCCACTTT.

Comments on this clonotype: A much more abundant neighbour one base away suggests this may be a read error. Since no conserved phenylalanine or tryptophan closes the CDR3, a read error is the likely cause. DNA of the CDR3: TGCAGTGCTGCCCCTCAGGGGGCGAGGGAAGAGACCCAGTACCTC. Translated: CSAAPQGAREETQYL. The chain combines TRBV20-1 with TRBJ2-5; TRBD1 agrees at 8 bases. With 5 bases clipped from V and 3 bases from J, the junction kept 11 bases outside the gene matches. The CDR3 consists of 15 residues. Germline V gives CDR1 DFQATT, CDR2 SNEGSKA (reference sequence).

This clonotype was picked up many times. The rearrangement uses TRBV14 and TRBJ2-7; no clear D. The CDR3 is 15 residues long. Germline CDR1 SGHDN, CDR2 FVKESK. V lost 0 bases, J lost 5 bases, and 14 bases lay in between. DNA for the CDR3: TGTGCCAGCAGCCAAGAAATGACGACGGGCCACGAGCAGTACTTC. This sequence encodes CASSQEMTTGHEQYF. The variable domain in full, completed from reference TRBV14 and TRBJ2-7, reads EAGVTQFPSHSVIEKGQTVTLRCDPISGHDNLYWYRRVMGKEIKFLLHFVKESKQDESGMPNNRFLAERTGGTYSTLKVQPAELEDSGVYFCASSQEMTTGHEQYFGPGTRLTVT.

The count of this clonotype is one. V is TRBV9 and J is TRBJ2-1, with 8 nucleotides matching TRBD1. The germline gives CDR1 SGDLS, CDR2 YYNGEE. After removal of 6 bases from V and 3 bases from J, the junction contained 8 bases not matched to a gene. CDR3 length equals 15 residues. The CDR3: CASNGVGQDYNEQFF. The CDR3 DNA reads TGTGCCAGCAACGGGGTGGGACAGGACTACAATGAGCAGTTCTTC.

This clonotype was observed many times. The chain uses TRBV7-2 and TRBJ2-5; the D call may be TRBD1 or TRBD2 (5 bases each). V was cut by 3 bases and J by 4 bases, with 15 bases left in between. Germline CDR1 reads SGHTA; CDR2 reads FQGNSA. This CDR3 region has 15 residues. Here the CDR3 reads CASSFTGTGGETQYF. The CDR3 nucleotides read TGTGCCAGCAGCTTTACCGGGACCGGTGGAGAGACCCAGTACTTC.

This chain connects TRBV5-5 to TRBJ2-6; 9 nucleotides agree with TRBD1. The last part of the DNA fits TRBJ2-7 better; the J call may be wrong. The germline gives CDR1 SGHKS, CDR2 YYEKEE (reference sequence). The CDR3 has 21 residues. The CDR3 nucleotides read TGTGCCAGCAGCCAGGGGACAGGGCTTCGCGACTACACCGTTCGGGCCTACGAGCAGTACTTC. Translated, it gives CASSQGTGLRDYTVRAYEQYF.

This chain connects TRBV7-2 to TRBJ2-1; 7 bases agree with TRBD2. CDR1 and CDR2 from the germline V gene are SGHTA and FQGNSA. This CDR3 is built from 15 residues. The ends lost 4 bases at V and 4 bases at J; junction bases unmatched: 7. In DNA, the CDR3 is TGTGCCAGCAGCTCGGGACTACCAGGATACAATGAGCAGTTCTTC. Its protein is CASSSGLPGYNEQFF.

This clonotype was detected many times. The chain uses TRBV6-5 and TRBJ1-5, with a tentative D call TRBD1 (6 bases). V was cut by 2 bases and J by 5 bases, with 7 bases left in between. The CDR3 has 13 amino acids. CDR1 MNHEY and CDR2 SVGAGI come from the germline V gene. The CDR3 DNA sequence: TGTGCCAGCAGTTACGACAGGTATCAGCCCCAGCATTTT. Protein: CASSYDRYQPQHF.

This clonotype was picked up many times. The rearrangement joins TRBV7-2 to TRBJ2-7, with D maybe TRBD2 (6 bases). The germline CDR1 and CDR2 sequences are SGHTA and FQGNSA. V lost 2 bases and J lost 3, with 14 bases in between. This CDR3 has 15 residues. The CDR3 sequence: CASSLPSERYYEQYF. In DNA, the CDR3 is TGTGCCAGCAGCTTACCTAGCGAAAGATACTACGAGCAGTACTTC. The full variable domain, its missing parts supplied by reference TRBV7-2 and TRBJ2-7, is GAGVSQSPSNKVTEKGKDVELRCDPISGHTALYWYRQSLGQGLEFLIYFQGNSAPDKSGLPSDRFSAERTGGSVSTLTIQRTQQEDSAVYLCASSLPSERYYEQYFGPGTRLTVT.

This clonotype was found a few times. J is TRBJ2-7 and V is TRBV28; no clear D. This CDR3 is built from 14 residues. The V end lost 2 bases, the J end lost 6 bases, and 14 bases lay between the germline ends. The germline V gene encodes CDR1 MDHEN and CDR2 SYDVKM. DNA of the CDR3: TGTGCCAGCAGTTTAATGGGCAGTAGGAGCGAGCAGTACTTC. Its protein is CASSLMGSRSEQYF.

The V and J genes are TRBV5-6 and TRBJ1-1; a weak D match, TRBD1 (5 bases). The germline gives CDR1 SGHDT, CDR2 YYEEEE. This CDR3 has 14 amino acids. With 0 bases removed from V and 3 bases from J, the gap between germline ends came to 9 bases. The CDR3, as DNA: TGTGCCAGCAGCTTGGAGTTGACAGACACTGAAGCTTTCTTT. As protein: CASSLELTDTEAFF.

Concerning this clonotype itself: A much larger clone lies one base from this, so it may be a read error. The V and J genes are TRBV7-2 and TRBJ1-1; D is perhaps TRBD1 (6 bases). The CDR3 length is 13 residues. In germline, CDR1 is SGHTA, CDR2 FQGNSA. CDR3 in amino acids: CAGVRGMNTEASF. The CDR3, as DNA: TGTGCCGGTGTCAGGGGCATGAACACTGAAGCTTCCTTT.

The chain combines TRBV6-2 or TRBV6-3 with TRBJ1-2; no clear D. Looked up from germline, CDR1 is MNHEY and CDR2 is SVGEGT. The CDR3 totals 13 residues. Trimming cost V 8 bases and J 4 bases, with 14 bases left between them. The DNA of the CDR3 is TGTGCCAGCTCGGACGGCGGCGTCTATGGCTACACCTTC. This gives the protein CASSDGGVYGYTF.

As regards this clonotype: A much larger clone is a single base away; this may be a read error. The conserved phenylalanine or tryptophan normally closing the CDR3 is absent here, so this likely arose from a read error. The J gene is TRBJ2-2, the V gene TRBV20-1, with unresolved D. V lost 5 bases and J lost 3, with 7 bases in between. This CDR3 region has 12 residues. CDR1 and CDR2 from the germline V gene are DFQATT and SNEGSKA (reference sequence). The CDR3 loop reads CSAPTYTGELFL. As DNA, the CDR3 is TGCAGTGCTCCTACCTACACCGGGGAGCTGTTTCTT.

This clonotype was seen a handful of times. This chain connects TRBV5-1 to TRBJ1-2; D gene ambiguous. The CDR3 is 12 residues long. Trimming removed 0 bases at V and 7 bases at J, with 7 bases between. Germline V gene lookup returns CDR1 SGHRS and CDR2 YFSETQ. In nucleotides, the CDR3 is TGCGCCAGCAGCTTGGAGGAGGGTGGCTACACCTTC. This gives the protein CASSLEEGGYTF.

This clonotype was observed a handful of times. The DNA of the CDR3 is TGTGCCAGCAGCTTACCCCTAGCGGGAGACACCGGGGAGCTGTTTTTT. Amino acids: CASSLPLAGDTGELFF. The J gene is TRBJ2-2, the V gene TRBV7-9; 10 bases map to TRBD2. The CDR3 has 16 residues. With V trimmed by 2 bases and J by 3 bases, 3 bases remained unmatched. The germline gives CDR1 SEHNR, CDR2 FQNEAQ (reference sequence).

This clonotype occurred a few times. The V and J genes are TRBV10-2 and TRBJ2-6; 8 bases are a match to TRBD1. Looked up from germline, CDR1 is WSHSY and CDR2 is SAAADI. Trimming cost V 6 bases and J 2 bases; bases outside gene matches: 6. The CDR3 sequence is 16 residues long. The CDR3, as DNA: TGCGCCAGCAGGGACAGGGTAGGAACTGGGGCCAACGTCCTGACTTTC. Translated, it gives CASRDRVGTGANVLTF.

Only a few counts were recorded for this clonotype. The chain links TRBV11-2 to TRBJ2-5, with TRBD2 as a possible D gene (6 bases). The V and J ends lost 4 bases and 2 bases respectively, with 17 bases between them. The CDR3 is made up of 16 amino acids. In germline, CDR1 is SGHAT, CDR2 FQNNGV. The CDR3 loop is CASSSSGWRGQETQYF. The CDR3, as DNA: TGTGCCAGCAGCTCCAGTGGTTGGCGGGGACAAGAGACCCAGTACTTC.

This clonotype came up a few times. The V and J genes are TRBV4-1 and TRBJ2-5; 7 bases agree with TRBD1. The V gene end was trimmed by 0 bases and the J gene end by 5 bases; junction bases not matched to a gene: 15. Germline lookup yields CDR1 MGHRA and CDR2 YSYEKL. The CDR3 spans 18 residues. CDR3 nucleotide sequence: TGCGCCAGCAGCCAAGATTACGTAGGGGGCGATTTAAGTGAGACCCAGTACTTC. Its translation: CASSQDYVGGDLSETQYF.

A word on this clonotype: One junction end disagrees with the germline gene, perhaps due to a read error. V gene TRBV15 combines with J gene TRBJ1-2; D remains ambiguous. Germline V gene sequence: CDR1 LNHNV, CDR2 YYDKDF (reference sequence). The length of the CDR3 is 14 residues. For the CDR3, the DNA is TGTGCCGCCAGCAGGTCTTCTGAGGGAGGTGGCTACACCTTC. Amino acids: CAASRSSEGGGYTF.

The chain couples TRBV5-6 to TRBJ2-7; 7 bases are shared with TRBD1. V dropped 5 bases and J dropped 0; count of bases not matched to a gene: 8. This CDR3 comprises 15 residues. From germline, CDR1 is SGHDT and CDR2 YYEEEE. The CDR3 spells CASRETGRSSYEQYF. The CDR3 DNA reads TGTGCCAGCAGGGAGACAGGGCGAAGCTCCTACGAGCAGTACTTC.

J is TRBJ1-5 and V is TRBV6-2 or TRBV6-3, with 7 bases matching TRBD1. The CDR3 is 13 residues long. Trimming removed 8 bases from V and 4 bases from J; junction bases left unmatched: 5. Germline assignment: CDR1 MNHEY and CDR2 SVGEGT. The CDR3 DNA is TGTGCCAGCGGCGACAGGGATAATCAGCCCCAGCATTTT. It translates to CASGDRDNQPQHF.

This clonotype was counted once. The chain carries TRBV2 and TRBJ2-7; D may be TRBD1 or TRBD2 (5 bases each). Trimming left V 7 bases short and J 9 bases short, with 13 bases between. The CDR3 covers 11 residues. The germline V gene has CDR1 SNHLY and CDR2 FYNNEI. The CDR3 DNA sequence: TGTGCCAGCACGGGATCGGACATGCAGTACTTC. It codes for CASTGSDMQYF.

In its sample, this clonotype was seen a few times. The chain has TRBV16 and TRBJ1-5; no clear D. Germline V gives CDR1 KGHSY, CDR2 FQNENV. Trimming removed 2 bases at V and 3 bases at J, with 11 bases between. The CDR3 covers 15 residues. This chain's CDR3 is CASSQVTANNQPQHF. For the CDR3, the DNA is TGTGCCAGCAGCCAAGTTACAGCAAACAATCAGCCCCAGCATTTT.